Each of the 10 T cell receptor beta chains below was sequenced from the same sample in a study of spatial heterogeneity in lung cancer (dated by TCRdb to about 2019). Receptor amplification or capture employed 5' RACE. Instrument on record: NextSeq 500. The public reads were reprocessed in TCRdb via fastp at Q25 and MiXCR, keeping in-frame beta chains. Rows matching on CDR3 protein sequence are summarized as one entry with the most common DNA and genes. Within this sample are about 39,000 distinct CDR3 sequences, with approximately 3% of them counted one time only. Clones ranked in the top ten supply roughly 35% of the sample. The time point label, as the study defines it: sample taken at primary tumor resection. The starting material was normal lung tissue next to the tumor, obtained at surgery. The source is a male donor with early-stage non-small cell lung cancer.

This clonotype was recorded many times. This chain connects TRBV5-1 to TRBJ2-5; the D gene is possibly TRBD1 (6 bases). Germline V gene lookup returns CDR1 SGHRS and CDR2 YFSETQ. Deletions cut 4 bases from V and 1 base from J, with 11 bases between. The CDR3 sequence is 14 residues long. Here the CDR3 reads CASSGGHRQETQYF. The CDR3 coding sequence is TGCGCCAGCAGCGGGGGACACCGCCAAGAGACCCAGTACTTC.

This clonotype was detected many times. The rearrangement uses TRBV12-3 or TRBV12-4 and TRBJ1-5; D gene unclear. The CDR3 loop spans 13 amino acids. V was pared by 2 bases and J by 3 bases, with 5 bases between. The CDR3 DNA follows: TGTGCCAGCAGTTTAATCGACAATCAGCCCCAGCATTTT. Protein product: CASSLIDNQPQHF.

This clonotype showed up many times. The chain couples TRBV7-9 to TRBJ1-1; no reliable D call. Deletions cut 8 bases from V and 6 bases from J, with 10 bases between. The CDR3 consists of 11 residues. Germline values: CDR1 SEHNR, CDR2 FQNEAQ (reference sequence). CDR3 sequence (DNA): TGTGCCAGCCGCCTCGTAGCTGAAGCTTTCTTT. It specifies CASRLVAEAFF.

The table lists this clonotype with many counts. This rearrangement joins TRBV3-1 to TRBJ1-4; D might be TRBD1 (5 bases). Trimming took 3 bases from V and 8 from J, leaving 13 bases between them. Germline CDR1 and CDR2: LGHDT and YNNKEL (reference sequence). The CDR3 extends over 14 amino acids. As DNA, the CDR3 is TGTGCCAGCAGCCAGAGGGGTGGAGAAGAAAAACTGTTTTTT. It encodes CASSQRGGEEKLFF.

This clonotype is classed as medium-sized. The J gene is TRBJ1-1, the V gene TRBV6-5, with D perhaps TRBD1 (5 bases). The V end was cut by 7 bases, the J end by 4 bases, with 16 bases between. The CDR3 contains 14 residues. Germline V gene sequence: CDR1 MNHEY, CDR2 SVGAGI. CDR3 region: CASNLLGGSTEAFF. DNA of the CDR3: TGTGCCAGCAACCTCCTCGGGGGTAGCACTGAAGCTTTCTTT.

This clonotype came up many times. In DNA form, the CDR3 reads TGTGCCAGCAGCCTCTCGACAGGCAATGAGCAGTTCTTC. It yields the protein CASSLSTGNEQFF. The chain is built from TRBV7-2 and TRBJ2-1, with D perhaps matching TRBD1 (6 bases). Germline V gene data show CDR1 as SGHTA and CDR2 as FQGNSA. The V and J ends lost 5 bases and 6 bases respectively, with 11 bases between them. This CDR3 contains 13 residues.

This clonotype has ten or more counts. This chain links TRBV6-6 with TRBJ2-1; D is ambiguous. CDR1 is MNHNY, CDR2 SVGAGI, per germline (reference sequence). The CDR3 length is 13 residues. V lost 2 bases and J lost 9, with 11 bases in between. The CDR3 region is CASSYGALGEQFF. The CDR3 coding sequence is TGTGCCAGCAGTTACGGAGCCCTAGGTGAGCAGTTCTTC.

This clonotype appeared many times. CDR3 protein: CASSRGRTSYEQYF. CDR3 bases: TGTGCCAGCAGCAGGGGGAGGACAAGCTACGAGCAGTACTTC. The rearrangement joins TRBV3-1 to TRBJ2-7; D tentatively fits TRBD1 or TRBD2 (6 bases each). The CDR3 runs 14 residues. Trimming removed 5 bases from V and 3 bases from J, with 14 bases in between. Germline CDR1 and CDR2: LGHDT and YNNKEL (reference sequence).

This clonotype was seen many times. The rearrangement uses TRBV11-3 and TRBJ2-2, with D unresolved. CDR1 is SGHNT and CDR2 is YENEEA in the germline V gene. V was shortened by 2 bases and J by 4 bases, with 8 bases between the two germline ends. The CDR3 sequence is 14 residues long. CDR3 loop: CASSLHMRTGELFF. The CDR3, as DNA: TGTGCCAGCAGCTTACATATGCGCACCGGGGAGCTGTTTTTT. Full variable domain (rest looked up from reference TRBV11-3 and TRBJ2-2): EAGVVQSPRYKIIEKKQPVAFWCNPISGHNTLYWYLQNLGQGPELLIRYENEEAVDDSQLPKDRFSAERLKGVDSTLKIQPAELGDSAVYLCASSLHMRTGELFFGEGSRLTVL.

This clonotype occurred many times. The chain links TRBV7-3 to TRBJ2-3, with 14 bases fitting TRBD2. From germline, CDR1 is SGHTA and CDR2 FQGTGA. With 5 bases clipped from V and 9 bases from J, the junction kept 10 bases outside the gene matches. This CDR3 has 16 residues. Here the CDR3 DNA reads TGTGCCAGCAGCCCGGGGACTAGCGGGAGATCGCCGACGCAGTATTTT. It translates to CASSPGTSGRSPTQYF.